Each of the 27 T cell receptor beta chains below was sequenced from the same sample in a study of cytotoxic CD8 clonotypes in ibrutinib-treated CLL. TCRdb keeps only in-frame clones here, not all; method: immunoSEQ multiplex PCR. The sample records some 120,000 clones, 80% to 85% being singletons. Specimen: PBMCs, collected after 24 months of ibrutinib treatment. These receptors all come from a human donor with chronic lymphocytic leukemia.

The chain combines TRBV10-3 with TRBJ1-5; D unresolved. This CDR3 is built from 19 residues. Germline-derived CDR1 and CDR2 are ENHRY and SYGVKD. Trimming removed 2 bases from V and 4 bases from J, with 24 bases in between. The CDR3 DNA sequence: TGTGCCATCAGTGAGACCCCAGGTAGTAAAAACTCCTATAATCAGCCCCAGCATTTT. Translating it yields CAISETPGSKNSYNQPQHF.

The chain is built from TRBV7-6 and TRBJ1-1; 9 bases agree with TRBD1. This CDR3 contains 17 residues. Germline V CDR1 and CDR2: SGHVS, FNYEAQ. Losses at the gene ends were 3 bases for V and 4 bases for J; bases not matched to a gene: 12. The chain's CDR3 is CASSFYRTGTGTTEAFF. The CDR3 nucleotides are TGTGCCAGCAGCTTTTACCGAACCGGGACAGGGACCACTGAAGCTTTCTTT.

The sample holds a few counts of this clone. V usage is TRBV5-1 and J usage is TRBJ2-7; 12 nucleotides match TRBD1. Germline V gene sequence: CDR1 SGHRS, CDR2 YFSETQ. V shed 4 bases and J 1 base; nucleotides not matched to a gene: 9. The CDR3 contains 17 residues. Written as DNA, the CDR3 is TGCGCCAGCAGCCGGGACAGGGGGCTCGGTTTTTCCTACGAGCAGTACTTC. Its translation: CASSRDRGLGFSYEQYF.

This chain joins TRBV2 and TRBJ2-5; a possible D gene is TRBD2 (5 bases). Per the germline V gene, CDR1 is SNHLY and CDR2 is FYNNEI. The CDR3 spans 13 residues. The V gene lost 5 bases and the J gene lost 1 base, with 8 bases spanning the gap. CDR3 protein: CASSWAGQETQYF. Here the CDR3 DNA reads TGTGCCAGCAGTTGGGCGGGCCAAGAGACCCAGTACTTC.

The chain has TRBV14 and TRBJ2-2; TRBD1 matches 11 bases. Losses at the gene ends were 4 bases for V and 4 bases for J; bases not matched to a gene: 2. The CDR3 covers 15 residues. Per the germline V gene, CDR1 is SGHDN and CDR2 is FVKESK. The CDR3 here is CASSLGQGGTGELFF. The CDR3 coding sequence is TGTGCCAGCAGCCTGGGACAGGGGGGCACCGGGGAGCTGTTTTTT.

The rearrangement links TRBV27 to TRBJ2-5; 8 bases fit TRBD1. The J segment lost 5 bases and the V segment lost 8 bases, leaving 10 bases of the junction unmatched. The germline V gene encodes CDR1 MNHEY and CDR2 SMNVEV (reference sequence). This CDR3 is built from 14 residues. CDR3 nucleotides: TGTGCCAGCCGGCCAGGGGGCGGCGGGGAGACCCAGTACTTC. Residues: CASRPGGGGETQYF.

This clone was picked up one time. The rearrangement links TRBV5-1 to TRBJ2-2, with 11 bases identical to TRBD2. The junction had 5 bases not matched to a gene; V was cut back by 1 base and J by 6 bases. In germline, CDR1 is SGHRS, CDR2 YFSETQ. The CDR3 is 16 amino acids. This CDR3 is CASSLIAGGPAGELFF. CDR3 DNA: TGCGCCAGCAGCTTGATAGCGGGGGGGCCCGCCGGGGAGCTGTTTTTT.

The chain couples TRBV25-1 to TRBJ2-7; D is possibly TRBD1 (5 bases). V dropped 4 bases and J dropped 3 bases, with 13 bases sitting between them. Germline V gene data show CDR1 as MGHDK and CDR2 as SYGVNS. The CDR3 contains 14 residues. CDR3 amino acids: CASSVVGQGYEQYF. In nucleotides, the CDR3 is TGTGCCAGCAGTGTCGTAGGGCAGGGCTACGAGCAGTACTTC.

This chain joins TRBV18 and TRBJ1-2, with D tentatively TRBD1 (5 bases). V was trimmed by 6 bases and J by 1 base, leaving 12 bases between them. Looked up from germline, CDR1 is KGHSH and CDR2 is LQKENI. CDR3 length: 14 amino acids. This CDR3 is CASSDIADNYGYTF. The CDR3 nucleotides read TGTGCCAGCTCGGACATAGCAGATAACTATGGCTACACCTTC.

This clone has just one count. This chain connects TRBV5-1 to TRBJ2-7, with 8 bases aligning to TRBD2. The CDR3 is 15 residues long. Germline assignment: CDR1 SGHRS and CDR2 YFSETQ. The V segment lost 6 bases and the J segment 5 bases; nucleotides outside the gene matches: 13. The CDR3 is CASMLVGGASHEQYF. For the CDR3, the DNA is TGCGCCAGCATGCTCGTCGGGGGGGCGAGTCACGAGCAGTACTTC.

This clone was counted between two and nine times. This rearrangement joins TRBV18 to TRBJ1-5, with TRBD1 as a possible D gene (5 bases). The V end was cut by 6 bases, the J end by 7 bases, with 16 bases between. Germline V gene sequence: CDR1 KGHSH, CDR2 LQKENI. The CDR3 totals 14 residues. CDR3 DNA sequence: TGTGCCAGCTCGCTTTCCAGGGAGGGCCAGCCCCAGCATTTT. Its translation is CASSLSREGQPQHF.

The rearrangement uses TRBV19 and TRBJ2-3; D is uncertain. This CDR3 comprises 13 residues. V dropped 5 bases and J dropped 4 bases, with 10 bases sitting between them. Per the germline V gene, CDR1 is LNHDA and CDR2 is SQIVND (reference sequence). Written as DNA, the CDR3 is TGTGCCAGTAGTGTGGGAAAGGCAGATACGCAGTATTTT. This gives the protein CASSVGKADTQYF.

This clone was found a few times. The chain uses TRBV19 and TRBJ2-7; 9 nucleotides line up with TRBD1. The CDR3 runs to 14 residues. After removal of 4 bases from V and 1 base from J, the junction contained 2 bases not matched to a gene. Germline values: CDR1 LNHDA, CDR2 SQIVND (reference sequence). This chain's CDR3 is CASSTDRGSYEQYF. The CDR3 DNA reads as TGTGCCAGTAGTACAGACAGGGGGTCCTACGAGCAGTACTTC.

The chain carries TRBV28 and TRBJ2-2, with D unresolved. V was clipped by 6 bases and J by 6 bases, with 5 bases between them. CDR3 length equals 11 residues. From germline, CDR1 is MDHEN and CDR2 SYDVKM. CDR3 sequence (DNA): TGTGCCAGCAGGTCCCCCGGGGAGCTGTTTTTT. Translating gives CASRSPGELFF.

The chain recombines TRBV28 with TRBJ2-3; D remains unclear. V was trimmed by 5 bases and J by 2 bases, leaving 8 bases between them. The V gene's germline CDR1 is MDHEN and CDR2 SYDVKM. The CDR3 loop spans 13 amino acids. In DNA form, the CDR3 reads TGTGCCAGCAGTCCCTTGGACACAGATACGCAGTATTTT. Translating gives CASSPLDTDTQYF.

The J gene is TRBJ2-5, the V gene TRBV4-2; 8 nucleotides match TRBD2. CDR3 length: 16 residues. CDR1 is LGHNA, CDR2 YNFKEQ, per germline. V lost 1 base, J lost 2 bases, and 6 bases stayed unmatched. The CDR3 reads CASSQVDGGEQETQYF. CDR3 DNA sequence: TGTGCCAGCAGCCAAGTCGACGGGGGGGAACAAGAGACCCAGTACTTC.

The rearrangement joins TRBV27 to TRBJ2-7; 7 bases align to TRBD1. Germline-derived CDR1 and CDR2 are MNHEY and SMNVEV (reference sequence). V shed 4 bases and J 2 bases; nucleotides not matched to a gene: 11. The CDR3 length is 16 residues. CDR3 bases: TGTGCCAGCAGTTACTCTATGAGGGACAGTACCTACGAGCAGTACTTC. It encodes CASSYSMRDSTYEQYF.

The V and J genes are TRBV30 and TRBJ2-3, with a possible D match to TRBD1 (5 bases). The CDR3 runs 13 residues. The germline V and J ends were trimmed by 1 base and 7 bases, with 12 bases remaining between them. Germline V gives CDR1 GTSNPN, CDR2 SVGIG (reference sequence). The CDR3, as DNA: TGTGCCTGGAGTGGAGCCCGACAGAATACGCAGTATTTT. It specifies CAWSGARQNTQYF.

This rearrangement joins TRBV2 to TRBJ1-5; no reliable D call. Germline V CDR1 and CDR2: SNHLY, FYNNEI. CDR3 length: 11 residues. Between the trimmed V and J ends, which lost 1 base and 9 bases, there was a span of 4 bases. The CDR3 coding sequence is TGTGCCAGCAGTGAAGGGCGGCCCCAGCATTTT. It specifies CASSEGRPQHF.

The genes are TRBV7-2 and TRBJ1-2; 11 nucleotides agree with TRBD1. J lost 11 bases, V lost 5 bases, and 10 bases had no gene match. This CDR3 is 14 amino acids long. From germline, CDR1 is SGHTA and CDR2 FQGNSA. CDR3 DNA sequence: TGTGCCAGCAGCCGACTCCGGGACAGGGGGGGTTACACCTTC. Its translation: CASSRLRDRGGYTF. Complete variable domain (other parts from reference TRBV7-2 and TRBJ1-2): GAGVSQSPSNKVTEKGKDVELRCDPISGHTALYWYRQSLGQGLEFLIYFQGNSAPDKSGLPSDRFSAERTGGSVSTLTIQRTQQEDSAVYLCASSRLRDRGGYTFGSGTRLTVV.

V and J are TRBV7-2 and TRBJ2-3, with 9 bases lining up with TRBD1. Trimming removed 0 bases from V and 3 bases from J; junction bases left unmatched: 7. The CDR3 is made up of 17 amino acids. CDR1 and CDR2 from the germline V gene are SGHTA and FQGNSA. The CDR3 DNA follows: TGTGCCAGCAGCTTAGCGATGGGACAGGGAGGAACAGATACGCAGTATTTT. Translated: CASSLAMGQGGTDTQYF.

This clone was recorded only once. The gene calls are TRBV10-3 and TRBJ2-3; D remains ambiguous. CDR1 and CDR2 (germline): ENHRY, SYGVKD. This CDR3 comprises 16 residues. V was cut by 10 bases and J by 0 bases, with 20 bases left in between. The CDR3 spells CATSPLIIPSTDTQYF. The CDR3 DNA sequence: TGTGCCACCTCGCCCCTTATTATCCCGAGCACAGATACGCAGTATTTT.

CDR3 protein: CASSKTTGPTEAFF. CDR3 nucleotides: TGTGCCAGCAGTAAAACGACAGGGCCCACTGAAGCTTTCTTT. V gene TRBV6-5 combines with J gene TRBJ1-1, with 7 bases matching TRBD1. Trimming cost V 5 bases and J 4 bases; bases outside gene matches: 7. The germline V gene has CDR1 MNHEY and CDR2 SVGAGI. This CDR3 is built from 14 residues.

The genes are TRBV19 and TRBJ2-1, with 9 bases fitting TRBD1. J was trimmed by 5 bases and V by 10 bases; bases with no gene match: 12. CDR1 is LNHDA, CDR2 SQIVND, per germline (reference sequence). The CDR3 totals 15 residues. The CDR3 loop reads CATTHRDRANNEQFF. The CDR3 bases are TGTGCCACCACTCACCGGGACAGGGCCAACAATGAGCAGTTCTTC.

The chain recombines TRBV30 with TRBJ1-4; D is ambiguous. Looked up from germline, CDR1 is GTSNPN and CDR2 is SVGIG (reference sequence). The length of the CDR3 is 13 residues. The V gene lost 4 bases and the J gene lost 9 bases, with 15 bases spanning the gap. DNA for the CDR3: TGTGCCTGGAAGGCCCAGCCGGAGCAAAAACTGTTTTTT. As protein: CAWKAQPEQKLFF. Drawing the rest from reference TRBV30 and TRBJ1-4, the complete variable domain is SQTIHQWPATLVQPVGSPLSLECTVEGTSNPNLYWYRQAAGRGLQLLFYSVGIGQISSEVPQNLSASRPQDRQFILSSKKLLLSDSGFYLCAWKAQPEQKLFFGSGTQLSVL.

This rearrangement joins TRBV7-2 to TRBJ1-4, with D perhaps TRBD1 (5 bases). The germline CDR1 and CDR2 sequences are SGHTA and FQGNSA. The CDR3 is made up of 14 amino acids. Trimming took 5 bases from V and 8 from J, leaving 15 bases between them. The CDR3 loop reads CASSPSYGGEKLFF. The CDR3 region has the DNA TGTGCCAGCAGCCCGAGCTACGGGGGAGAAAAACTGTTTTTT.

The V call is TRBV6-5, the J call TRBJ2-7; TRBD1 is a possible D gene (6 bases). The CDR3 sequence is 14 residues long. Germline CDR1 is MNHEY and CDR2 is SVGAGI. The V gene lost 5 bases and the J gene lost 2 bases, with 13 bases spanning the gap. The CDR3 here is CASSLAQGPYEQYF. The CDR3 DNA sequence: TGTGCCAGCAGTCTGGCCCAGGGGCCCTACGAGCAGTACTTC.